The present TCR beta chain was sequenced within a study of blood T cell repertoires in COVID-19. Authors' analysis steps: Amplification of reference gene primers was used by the study to estimate nucleated cell counts. TCRdb keeps only in-frame clones here, not all; method: immunoSEQ multiplex PCR. That table is the source of V, J and clone size, and D and trimming were worked out from the DNA. The sample records around 63,000 clones, around 87% being singletons. V shed 4 bases, J shed 3 bases, and the junction held 10 bases outside the gene matches. The CDR3 has 16 amino acids. Per the germline V gene, CDR1 is SGDLS and CDR2 is YYNGEE.

The specimen sequenced was peripheral blood. The TCR sequence derives from a man aged 55 to 70 with acute or convalescent COVID-19. The chain has TRBV9 and TRBJ2-3; 8 nucleotides align to TRBD2. CDR3 in amino acids: CASSPPSGGLTDTQYF. In DNA, the CDR3 is TGTGCCAGCAGCCCCCCAAGCGGGGGCCTTACAGATACGCAGTATTTT. Looking up the rest from reference TRBV9 and TRBJ2-3 gives the full variable domain: DSGVTQTPKHLITATGQRVTLRCSPRSGDLSVYWYQQSLDQGLQFLIQYYNGEERAKGNILERFSAQQFPDLHSELNLSSLELGDSALYFCASSPPSGGLTDTQYFGPGTRLTVL.